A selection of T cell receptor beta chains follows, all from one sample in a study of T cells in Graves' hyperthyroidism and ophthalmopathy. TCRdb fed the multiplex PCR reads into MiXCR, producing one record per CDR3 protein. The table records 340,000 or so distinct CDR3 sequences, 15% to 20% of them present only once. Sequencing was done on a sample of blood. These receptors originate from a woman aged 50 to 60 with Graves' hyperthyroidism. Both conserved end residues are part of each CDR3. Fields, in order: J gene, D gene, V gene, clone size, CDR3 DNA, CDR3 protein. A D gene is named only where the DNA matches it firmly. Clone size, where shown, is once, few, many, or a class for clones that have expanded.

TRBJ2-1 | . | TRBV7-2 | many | TGTGCCAGCAGCTTAACAGGGACAAACTACAATGAGCAGTTCTTC | CASSLTGTNYNEQFF
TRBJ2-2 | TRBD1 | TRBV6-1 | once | TGTGCCAGCGGGGCAGGGGGTATGGCCGGGGAGCTGTTTTTT | CASGAGGMAGELFF
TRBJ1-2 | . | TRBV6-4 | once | TGTGCCAGCGAAACACGGTCCTATGGCTACACCTTC | CASETRSYGYTF
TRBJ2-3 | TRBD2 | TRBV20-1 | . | TGCAGTGCTAGTGGTCTAGCGGGGTCCACAGATACGCAGTATTTT | CSASGLAGSTDTQYF
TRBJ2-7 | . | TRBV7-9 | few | TGTGCCAGCAGCTCCCCGACAGGGAGGGAGCAGTACTTC | CASSSPTGREQYF
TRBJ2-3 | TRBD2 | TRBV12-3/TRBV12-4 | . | TGTGCCAGCAGACGACTAATTGCGGGGGGAATTGAAGATACGCAGTATTTT | CASRRLIAGGIEDTQYF
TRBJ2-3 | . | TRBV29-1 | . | TGCAGCGTTGAAGGGAGAGGGACTAGCACAGATACGCAGTATTTT | CSVEGRGTSTDTQYF
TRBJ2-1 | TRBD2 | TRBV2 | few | TGTGCCAGCAGTGTTGCGGGAGGACCAAACGGTGAGCAGTTCTTC | CASSVAGGPNGEQFF
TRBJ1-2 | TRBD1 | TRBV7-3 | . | TGTGCCAGCAGCTCAAACCCCACACAGGGGAGGCCTTACTATGGCTACACCTTC | CASSSNPTQGRPYYGYTF
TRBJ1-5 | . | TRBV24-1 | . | TGTGCCACCACTACCTCCGGTTGCAATCAGCCCCAGCATTTT | CATTTSGCNQPQHF
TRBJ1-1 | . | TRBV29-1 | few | TGCAGCGTTGAAAGGCGGCTGAACACTGAAGCTTTCTTT | CSVERRLNTEAFF
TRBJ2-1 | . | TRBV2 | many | TGTGCCAGCAGCGAACACAATGAGCAGTTCTTC | CASSEHNEQFF
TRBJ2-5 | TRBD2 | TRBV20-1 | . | TGCGGTGCCAAGCGGGGGGAATGGGAGACCCAGTACTTC | CGAKRGEWETQYF
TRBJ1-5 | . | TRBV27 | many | TGTGCCAGCAGTTTGGAGGGAGGCAATCAGCCCCAGCATTTT | CASSLEGGNQPQHF
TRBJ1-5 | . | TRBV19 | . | TGTGCCAGTAGTCAACAGGGTTGGGATCAGCCCCAGCATTTT | CASSQQGWDQPQHF
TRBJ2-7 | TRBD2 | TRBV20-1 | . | TGCAGTGCTAGGGCGGGGGAGGGTTACGAGCAGTACTTC | CSARAGEGYEQYF
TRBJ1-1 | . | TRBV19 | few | TGTGCCAGTAGTGCACAGGGTCGCGGGAACACTGAAGCTTTCTTT | CASSAQGRGNTEAFF
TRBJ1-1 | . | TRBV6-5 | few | TGTGCCAGCAGTTACGCAGCGACCGACATGAACACTGAAGCTTTCTTT | CASSYAATDMNTEAFF
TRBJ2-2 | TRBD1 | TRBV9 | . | TGTGCCAGCACCTTAGGGGGCGGCACCGGGGAGCTGTTTTTT | CASTLGGGTGELFF
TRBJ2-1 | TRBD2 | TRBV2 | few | TGTGCCAGCAGAACACTAGCGGGGGGGCTGGGTGAGCAGTTCTTC | CASRTLAGGLGEQFF
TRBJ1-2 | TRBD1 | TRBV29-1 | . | TGCAGCGTTGCTAGGACAGGGGTTGGCTACACCTTC | CSVARTGVGYTF
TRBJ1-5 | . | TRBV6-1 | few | TGTGCCAGCAGTGCGACAGGTCCTAATCAGCCCCAGCATTTT | CASSATGPNQPQHF
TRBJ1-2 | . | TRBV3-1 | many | TGTGCCAGCAGCCAAGAGACAAATTTTTATGGTGGCTACACCTTC | CASSQETNFYGGYTF
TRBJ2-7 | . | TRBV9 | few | TGTGCCAGCAGCGCCGACCCGACAGGCAGCGAGCAGTACTTC | CASSADPTGSEQYF